Shown below are 31 T cell receptor beta chains from a single sample sequenced in a study of CD8 T cells in Susac syndrome. RNA was extracted with the RNeasy kit, and a quantity of roughly 0.5 to 1 ug was reverse transcribed using random hexamers. TCRdb used MiXCR to reprocess the immunoSEQ multiplex PCR reads, holding one entry per CDR3 protein. The sample shows some 190,000 distinct CDR3 sequences, about 94% of them seen only once. The sequencing sample was made of CD4+ T cells from PBMCs. The origin of the receptors is a human donor in good health.

J is TRBJ1-2 and V is TRBV7-2; the D is unclear. V was trimmed by 5 bases and J by 6 bases, leaving 13 bases between them. This CDR3 is 13 amino acids long. Per germline, CDR1 SGHTA and CDR2 FQGNSA. CDR3 loop: CASSKKEVNGYTF. DNA for the CDR3: TGTGCCAGCAGCAAAAAGGAAGTTAATGGCTACACCTTC.

The chain carries TRBV12-3 or TRBV12-4 and TRBJ1-2; possible D gene TRBD1, 5 bases. The CDR3 is made up of 13 amino acids. V lost 7 bases to trimming and J lost 8 bases, with 17 bases between them. CDR3 DNA sequence: TGTGCCAGCACCCTAGAGACTGGGGGGGGCTACACCTTC. Protein sequence: CASTLETGGGYTF.

The rearrangement links TRBV6-1 to TRBJ2-3; D is possibly TRBD1 (6 bases). Germline V gene sequence: CDR1 MNHNS, CDR2 SASEGT. The V end was cut by 6 bases, the J end by 1 base, with 20 bases between. The CDR3 has 17 residues. The DNA of the CDR3 is TGTGCCAGCAGGTCACTGGACAGAGCCTATGGCACAGATACGCAGTATTTT. The encoded protein is CASRSLDRAYGTDTQYF.

The chain combines TRBV24-1 with TRBJ2-2; weak D call: TRBD2 (5 bases). V was trimmed by 5 bases and J by 6 bases, leaving 12 bases between them. Per the germline V gene, CDR1 is KGHDR and CDR2 is SFDVKD. The length of the CDR3 is 14 residues. CDR3 loop: CATSAPAVAGELFF. The CDR3, as DNA: TGTGCCACCAGTGCTCCAGCGGTTGCCGGGGAGCTGTTTTTT.

This sequence joins TRBV9 and TRBJ2-2; TRBD2 might be the D (6 bases). The V gene lost 0 bases and the J gene lost 4 bases, with 22 bases spanning the gap. Germline V gene lookup returns CDR1 SGDLS and CDR2 YYNGEE. CDR3 length equals 19 residues. The CDR3 DNA reads TGTGCCAGCAGCGTAGTCGGGGGACCGATAGCGGCCGGCACCGGGGAGCTGTTTTTT. It is translated as CASSVVGGPIAAGTGELFF.

DNA of the CDR3: TGCAGCGGAGGGGGCGAGGGCTACACCTTC. This gives the protein CSGGGEGYTF. The rearrangement joins TRBV29-1 to TRBJ1-2; TRBD1 matches at 7 bases. The V segment lost 7 bases and the J segment 8 bases; nucleotides outside the gene matches: 4. The length of the CDR3 is 10 residues. The germline CDR1 and CDR2 sequences are SQVTM and ANQGSEA. Variable domain in full (rest from reference TRBV29-1 and TRBJ1-2): SAVISQKPSRDICQRGTSLTIQCQVDSQVTMMFWYRQQPGQSLTLIATANQGSEATYESGFVIDKFPISRPNLTFSTLTVSNMSPEDSSIYLCSGGGEGYTFGSGTRLTVV.

The genes are TRBV7-9 and TRBJ1-4, with a possible D match to TRBD1 (5 bases). Trimming took off 5 bases at V and 8 bases at J, with 15 bases between the two ends. The CDR3 totals 14 residues. Germline V gene sequence: CDR1 SEHNR, CDR2 FQNEAQ (reference sequence). CDR3 DNA sequence: TGTGCCAGCAGCGGGACTCCCCTCGGGGAAAAACTGTTTTTT. Amino acid sequence: CASSGTPLGEKLFF.

The J gene is TRBJ2-5, the V gene TRBV29-1; 7 bases match TRBD2. In germline, CDR1 is SQVTM, CDR2 ANQGSEA. The CDR3 covers 13 residues. Losses at the gene ends were 4 bases for V and 0 bases for J; bases not matched to a gene: 2. The DNA of the CDR3 is TGCAGCGTTGCAGCGGGGAACCAAGAGACCCAGTACTTC. It yields the protein CSVAAGNQETQYF.

The chain has TRBV7-6 and TRBJ1-1; no firm D call. In germline, CDR1 is SGHVS, CDR2 FNYEAQ. V gave up 5 bases and J gave up 2 bases, with 12 bases separating them. The CDR3 is 14 residues long. CDR3 sequence (DNA): TGTGCCAGCAGCCCCCGGGGAGCCAACACTGAAGCTTTCTTT. It encodes CASSPRGANTEAFF.

The chain has TRBV6-2 or TRBV6-3 and TRBJ1-1; no reliable D call. The V and J ends lost 6 bases and 3 bases respectively, with 17 bases between them. This CDR3 has 15 amino acids. CDR1 MNHEY and CDR2 SVGEGT come from the germline V gene. The CDR3 region is CASRNAIGRDTEAFF. The CDR3 DNA reads TGTGCCAGCAGAAACGCCATCGGGCGGGACACTGAAGCTTTCTTT.

The chain uses TRBV7-2 and TRBJ2-5, with 7 bases that match TRBD2. CDR3 size: 14 residues. The V gene end was trimmed by 7 bases and the J gene end by 3 bases; junction bases not matched to a gene: 8. In germline, CDR1 is SGHTA, CDR2 FQGNSA. The CDR3 here is CASTSLAVEETQYF. The DNA for the CDR3 is TGTGCCAGCACCTCTCTAGCGGTTGAAGAGACCCAGTACTTC.

The CDR3 DNA follows: TGCAGTGCCCCCGATCGGGCGACCTACGAGCAGTACTTC. The encoded protein is CSAPDRATYEQYF. The rearrangement uses TRBV20-1 and TRBJ2-7, with D uncertain. The CDR3 consists of 13 residues. In germline, CDR1 is DFQATT, CDR2 SNEGSKA (reference sequence). V lost 6 bases and J lost 2, with 14 bases in between.

The chain has TRBV5-6 and TRBJ1-2; 9 bases are shared with TRBD1. The CDR3 totals 14 residues. CDR1 SGHDT and CDR2 YYEEEE come from the germline V gene. Unmatched junction bases numbered 5, after V lost 5 bases and J lost 3 bases. The CDR3: CASRRDRVDYGYTF. The CDR3 nucleotides read TGTGCCAGCAGGCGGGACAGGGTAGACTATGGCTACACCTTC.

The table lists this clonotype with a count of one. This rearrangement joins TRBV7-9 to TRBJ2-1; 10 nucleotides align to TRBD1. Per the germline V gene, CDR1 is SEHNR and CDR2 is FQNEAQ (reference sequence). Trimming took 3 bases from V and 9 from J; bases not matched to a gene: 11. This CDR3 has 16 residues. In DNA, the CDR3 is TGTGCCAGCAGCTTCCCCCGGGACAGGGGAGGTGCTGAGCAGTTCTTC. Its translation is CASSFPRDRGGAEQFF.

The V gene is TRBV9, the J gene TRBJ1-3, with D possibly TRBD1 on 5 matching bases. Between the trimmed V and J ends, which lost 4 bases and 1 base, there was a span of 21 bases. The CDR3 has 18 amino acids. Germline V gene sequence: CDR1 SGDLS, CDR2 YYNGEE. Written as DNA, the CDR3 is TGTGCCAGCAGCCGAGTACCGAGACAGAGGTATTCTGGAAACACCATATATTTT. Amino acid sequence: CASSRVPRQRYSGNTIYF.

V is TRBV7-9 and J is TRBJ1-2; perhaps TRBD1 as D (5 bases). V was trimmed by 1 base and J by 8 bases, leaving 17 bases between them. This CDR3 is 15 amino acids long. Germline V CDR1 and CDR2: SEHNR, FQNEAQ (reference sequence). Written as DNA, the CDR3 is TGTGCCAGCAGCTTAGATCGAGGGACGGGGTTCGGCTACACCTTC. Amino acids: CASSLDRGTGFGYTF.

The gene calls are TRBV11-1 and TRBJ2-5; TRBD2 aligns across 13 bases. Germline V gene lookup returns CDR1 SGHAT and CDR2 FQDESV (reference sequence). V was clipped by 5 bases and J by 2 bases; unmatched bases: 5. The CDR3 totals 16 residues. CDR3 amino acids: CASSNGLAGEQETQYF. The CDR3 DNA reads as TGTGCCAGCAGCAATGGACTAGCGGGGGAACAAGAGACCCAGTACTTC.

V and J are TRBV6-2 or TRBV6-3 and TRBJ2-2; a weak D match, TRBD2 (5 bases). V was pared by 0 bases and J by 6 bases, with 5 bases between. From germline, CDR1 is MNHEY and CDR2 SVGEGT. The CDR3 runs to 13 residues. This CDR3 reads CASSYSEAGELFF. The CDR3 region has the DNA TGTGCCAGCAGTTACTCGGAGGCCGGGGAGCTGTTTTTT.

The chain joins TRBV19 to TRBJ2-1, with 7 bases matching TRBD2. Losses at the gene ends were 5 bases for V and 9 bases for J; bases not matched to a gene: 10. CDR1 and CDR2 from the germline V gene are LNHDA and SQIVND (reference sequence). The CDR3 has 14 residues. The CDR3, as DNA: TGTGCCAGTAGTTTAGGACTAGAGCCTGCTGAGCAGTTCTTC. Translated, it gives CASSLGLEPAEQFF. The full variable domain, its missing parts supplied by reference TRBV19 and TRBJ2-1, is DGGITQSPKYLFRKEGQNVTLSCEQNLNHDAMYWYRQDPGQGLRLIYYSQIVNDFQKGDIAEGYSVSREKKESFPLTVTSAQKNPTAFYLCASSLGLEPAEQFFGPGTRLTVL.

This clonotype was detected only once. This chain connects TRBV5-1 to TRBJ1-1, with D possibly being TRBD1 (6 bases). The germline V gene has CDR1 SGHRS and CDR2 YFSETQ. V gave up 0 bases and J gave up 7 bases, with 13 bases separating them. The CDR3 loop spans 14 amino acids. DNA of the CDR3: TGCGCCAGCAGCTTGGGCGACAGGATAATTGAAGCTTTCTTT. Its protein product is CASSLGDRIIEAFF.

The chain has TRBV4-2 and TRBJ2-3; TRBD2 is a possible D gene (6 bases). This CDR3 has 17 amino acids. Per the germline V gene, CDR1 is LGHNA and CDR2 is YNFKEQ. The V end was cut by 1 base, the J end by 8 bases, with 22 bases between. The CDR3 nucleotides are TGTGCCAGCAGCCAAGTACAGGAAGAGCGGGTCCGAGCTACGCAGTATTTT. Translation: CASSQVQEERVRATQYF.

Only one count was recorded for this clonotype. The chain joins TRBV28 to TRBJ2-7; TRBD1 matches at 7 bases. The CDR3 loop spans 14 amino acids. Germline trimming cut 3 bases from V and 4 bases from J; bases unmatched to any gene: 6. Per germline, CDR1 MDHEN and CDR2 SYDVKM. DNA for the CDR3: TGTGCCAGCAGTTTCACAGGGGCGTCATACGAGCAGTACGTC. It codes for CASSFTGASYEQYV.

This rearrangement joins TRBV7-8 to TRBJ1-5; 10 bases line up with TRBD1. This CDR3 comprises 14 residues. V lost 3 bases to trimming and J lost 7 bases; unmatched junction nucleotides: 3. CDR1 SGHVS and CDR2 FQNEAQ come from the germline V gene. CDR3 protein: CASSFRTGGQPQHF. The CDR3 bases are TGTGCCAGCAGCTTTAGGACAGGGGGACAGCCCCAGCATTTT.

V is TRBV5-1 and J is TRBJ2-3; D may match TRBD1 or TRBD2 (5 bases each). The CDR3 runs to 14 residues. The V gene's germline CDR1 is SGHRS and CDR2 YFSETQ. V was shortened by 4 bases and J by 2 bases, with 11 bases between the two germline ends. For the CDR3, the DNA is TGCGCCAGCAGCGAGGGGACCCACACAGATACGCAGTATTTT. Its translation is CASSEGTHTDTQYF.

The J gene is TRBJ2-5, the V gene TRBV15; the D gene is possibly TRBD2 (6 bases). Germline V gene sequence: CDR1 LNHNV, CDR2 YYDKDF (reference sequence). V lost 4 bases and J lost 4, with 13 bases in between. The CDR3 is 14 amino acids. CDR3 bases: TGTGCCACCAGCAATCGGCGGAGGGTAGAGACCCAGTACTTC. This sequence encodes CATSNRRRVETQYF.

The chain couples TRBV3-1 to TRBJ2-7; D perhaps matches TRBD1 (6 bases). CDR3 length: 13 amino acids. Trimming removed 1 base at V and 4 bases at J, with 8 bases between. Germline V CDR1 and CDR2: LGHDT, YNNKEL (reference sequence). Here the CDR3 reads CASSQVQGYEQYF. The CDR3 DNA sequence: TGTGCCAGCAGCCAAGTACAGGGTTACGAGCAGTACTTC.

V gene TRBV2 combines with J gene TRBJ2-3; TRBD1 matches 8 bases. Looked up from germline, CDR1 is SNHLY and CDR2 is FYNNEI. CDR3 size: 14 residues. The J segment lost 4 bases and the V segment lost 6 bases, leaving 6 bases of the junction unmatched. CDR3 amino acids: CASRLGQGSDTQYF. CDR3 DNA sequence: TGTGCCAGCAGACTCGGACAGGGATCAGATACGCAGTATTTT.

The chain uses TRBV5-1 and TRBJ1-5; D remains unclear. There are 15 residues in the CDR3. CDR1 and CDR2 from the germline V gene are SGHRS and YFSETQ. The germline V and J ends were trimmed by 5 bases and 0 bases, with 12 bases remaining between them. CDR3 nucleotides: TGCGCCAGCAGTCCAGACGGGTATAGCAATCAGCCCCAGCATTTT. Its translation is CASSPDGYSNQPQHF.

This chain uses TRBV12-3 or TRBV12-4 with TRBJ2-2; D is unclear. Trimming stripped 5 bases from V and 5 bases from J, with 15 bases between. The CDR3 length is 15 residues. CDR3 nucleotide sequence: TGTGCCAGCAGTCCCCTCCCGGTGGGGACCGGGGAGCTGTTTTTT. Its translation: CASSPLPVGTGELFF.

This sequence joins TRBV7-2 and TRBJ1-1; D may be TRBD1 (5 bases). The CDR3 has 17 amino acids. Trimming left V 1 base short and J 7 bases short, with 22 bases between. The germline V gene encodes CDR1 SGHTA and CDR2 FQGNSA. The CDR3 DNA is TGTGCCAGCAGCTTAGGGCCCCTTTCGGGGGGGAAAGTTGAAGCTTTCTTT. It codes for CASSLGPLSGGKVEAFF.

This clonotype has only one observation. This chain connects TRBV5-1 to TRBJ2-7; tentatively, D is TRBD2 (7 bases). Germline lookup yields CDR1 SGHRS and CDR2 YFSETQ. Trimming took off 2 bases at V and 0 bases at J, with 12 bases between the two ends. CDR3 length: 15 residues. CDR3 nucleotides: TGCGCCAGCAGCTTAGGGGGGGGCTCCTCCTACGAGCAGTACTTC. It translates to CASSLGGGSSYEQYF.